The 26 T cell receptor beta chains in this list originate from one sample, sequenced in a study of immune evolution from preneoplasia to lung adenocarcinoma (dated by TCRdb to the early 2020s). Libraries were built with the immunoSEQ multiplex PCR assay. TCRdb took over this immuneACCESS table, retaining in-frame rearrangements with V and J assigned. Such tables are incomplete; in checked studies, under half of the missing clones stem from an unresolved V gene, and the remainder is unexplained. Within this sample are roughly 5,700 clones, with over 75% of them counted one time only. Clones ranked in the top ten supply less than 14% of the sample. Sequencing input: FFPE minimally invasive lung adenocarcinoma tissue. Interpreted using the paper, the cell subset or site label stands for: micro-invasive lung adenocarcinoma (MIA). These receptors were obtained from a person aged 60-80 years with lung adenocarcinoma.

Sample share makes this clone medium-sized (0.01 to 0.1%). The rearrangement joins TRBV30 to TRBJ2-2; D is uncertain. This CDR3 has 13 residues. Germline lookup yields CDR1 GTSNPN and CDR2 SVGIG (reference sequence). The V end was cut by 4 bases, the J end by 3 bases, with 9 bases between. As DNA, the CDR3 is TGTGCCTGGACCTTGCGAGACACCGGGGAGCTGTTTTTT. Protein: CAWTLRDTGELFF.

V and J are TRBV11-3 and TRBJ2-2, with 7 nucleotides matching TRBD1. This CDR3 region has 15 residues. Germline V gene lookup returns CDR1 SGHNT and CDR2 YENEEA. Unmatched junction bases numbered 8, after V lost 5 bases and J lost 5 bases. In nucleotides, the CDR3 is TGTGCCAGCAGCACCCGACAGGGCCGGACCGGGGAGCTGTTTTTT. Residues: CASSTRQGRTGELFF. Drawing the rest from reference TRBV11-3 and TRBJ2-2, the complete variable domain is EAGVVQSPRYKIIEKKQPVAFWCNPISGHNTLYWYLQNLGQGPELLIRYENEEAVDDSQLPKDRFSAERLKGVDSTLKIQPAELGDSAVYLCASSTRQGRTGELFFGEGSRLTVL.

CDR3 DNA sequence: TGTGCCAGCAGCTTGGGACAGGGGGCCTTAGAAGAGACCCAGTACTTC. It codes for CASSLGQGALEETQYF. This chain joins TRBV7-3 and TRBJ2-5; 12 bases align to TRBD1. V trimming: 3 bases; J trimming: 3 bases; junction bases outside the gene matches: 5. Germline-derived CDR1 and CDR2 are SGHTA and FQGTGA. The CDR3 length is 16 residues.

This chain uses TRBV7-2 with TRBJ2-1, with 7 bases identical to TRBD2. The CDR3 covers 13 residues. V shed 1 base, J shed 8 bases, and the junction held 2 bases outside the gene matches. CDR1 is SGHTA, CDR2 FQGNSA, per germline. In nucleotides, the CDR3 is TGTGCCAGCAGCTTAGGCGGGAGTTATGAGCAGTTCTTC. It translates to CASSLGGSYEQFF.

This clone is labeled medium-sized. This chain connects TRBV30 to TRBJ2-3; 9 nucleotides align to TRBD2. CDR1 and CDR2 (germline): GTSNPN, SVGIG (reference sequence). V dropped 5 bases and J dropped 4; count of bases not matched to a gene: 7. This CDR3 comprises 14 residues. CDR3 nucleotide sequence: TGTGCCTGGGGGGCGGGAGGGCCCTCAGATACGCAGTATTTT. Amino acid sequence: CAWGAGGPSDTQYF. Drawing the rest from reference TRBV30 and TRBJ2-3, the complete variable domain is SQTIHQWPATLVQPVGSPLSLECTVEGTSNPNLYWYRQAAGRGLQLLFYSVGIGQISSEVPQNLSASRPQDRQFILSSKKLLLSDSGFYLCAWGAGGPSDTQYFGPGTRLTVL.

The chain combines TRBV7-2 with TRBJ1-2; D unclear. CDR1 is SGHTA and CDR2 is FQGNSA in the germline V gene. This CDR3 is 17 amino acids long. V was shortened by 4 bases and J by 0 bases, with 18 bases between the two germline ends. In DNA, the CDR3 is TGTGCCAGCAGCTCCTCCCCGAGTATCCTCACTAACTATGGCTACACCTTC. Translating gives CASSSSPSILTNYGYTF. The full variable domain, its missing parts supplied by reference TRBV7-2 and TRBJ1-2, is GAGVSQSPSNKVTEKGKDVELRCDPISGHTALYWYRQSLGQGLEFLIYFQGNSAPDKSGLPSDRFSAERTGGSVSTLTIQRTQQEDSAVYLCASSSSPSILTNYGYTFGSGTRLTVV.

The chain links TRBV5-1 to TRBJ1-1; weak D call: TRBD1 (6 bases). Trimming shortened V by 0 bases and J by 4 bases, and 10 bases separated the two germline ends. This CDR3 region has 14 residues. Germline V CDR1 and CDR2: SGHRS, YFSETQ. CDR3 coding DNA: TGCGCCAGCAGCTTGGGGACAGCATTCACTGAAGCTTTCTTT. This encodes CASSLGTAFTEAFF. Full variable domain (rest looked up from reference TRBV5-1 and TRBJ1-1): KAGVTQTPRYLIKTRGQQVTLSCSPISGHRSVSWYQQTPGQGLQFLFEYFSETQRNKGNFPGRFSGRQFSNSRSEMNVSTLELGDSALYLCASSLGTAFTEAFFGQGTRLTVV.

The genes are TRBV9 and TRBJ2-2; D unclear. Trimming stripped 6 bases from V and 4 bases from J, with 16 bases between. The germline V gene encodes CDR1 SGDLS and CDR2 YYNGEE. This CDR3 spans 15 amino acids. CDR3 nucleotide sequence: TGTGCCAGCACCAAGACTGGCGGACCCACCGGGGAGCTGTTTTTT. Translating gives CASTKTGGPTGELFF.

The rearrangement joins TRBV28 to TRBJ2-1; 10 nucleotides align to TRBD2. Germline assignment: CDR1 MDHEN and CDR2 SYDVKM. The CDR3 covers 21 residues. The J segment lost 0 bases and the V segment lost 1 base, leaving 15 bases of the junction unmatched. This CDR3 reads CASSLYPPRLAGVSSYNEQFF. The CDR3 DNA reads as TGTGCCAGCAGTTTATACCCCCCCCGACTAGCGGGTGTTAGCTCCTACAATGAGCAGTTCTTC.

Concerning this clone itself: The junction and the germline gene differ at one end; a read error may be behind it. This rearrangement joins TRBV7-6 to TRBJ2-1, with TRBD2 matching 7 bases. This CDR3 region has 16 residues. The germline V gene encodes CDR1 SGHVS and CDR2 FNYEAQ. The CDR3 spells CASSVQAGSSYNEQFF. The CDR3 DNA sequence: TGTGCCAGCAGCGTTCAAGCGGGAAGCTCCTACAATGAGCAATTCTTC.

The chain has TRBV19 and TRBJ2-3; weak D call: TRBD1 (5 bases). Germline V CDR1 and CDR2: LNHDA, SQIVND (reference sequence). V was trimmed by 6 bases and J by 6 bases, leaving 19 bases between them. The CDR3 consists of 15 residues. CDR3 protein: CASSEGPSRADTQYF. In nucleotides, the CDR3 is TGTGCCAGTAGCGAAGGGCCCTCCAGGGCGGATACGCAGTATTTT. The entire variable domain, with the rest obtained from reference TRBV19 and TRBJ2-3, is as follows: DGGITQSPKYLFRKEGQNVTLSCEQNLNHDAMYWYRQDPGQGLRLIYYSQIVNDFQKGDIAEGYSVSREKKESFPLTVTSAQKNPTAFYLCASSEGPSRADTQYFGPGTRLTVL.

The J gene is TRBJ1-4, the V gene TRBV4-1, with D hard to call. The CDR3 has 15 residues. The germline CDR1 and CDR2 sequences are MGHRA and YSYEKL. Trimming removed 5 bases from V and 6 bases from J, with 16 bases in between. CDR3 protein: CASSNEFTGDEKLFF. In nucleotides, the CDR3 is TGCGCCAGCAGCAATGAATTCACTGGGGATGAAAAACTGTTTTTT.

CDR3 DNA: TGCGCCAGCAGCTCCGCAGGGGTCTCTGGAAACACCATATATTTT. It yields the protein CASSSAGVSGNTIYF. This chain connects TRBV5-1 to TRBJ1-3; TRBD1 is a possible D gene (6 bases). The V gene lost 3 bases and the J gene lost 0 bases, with 10 bases spanning the gap. CDR1 and CDR2 from the germline V gene are SGHRS and YFSETQ. This CDR3 has 15 residues.

This clone was seen only once. The V call is TRBV5-1, the J call TRBJ1-5, with D perhaps TRBD1 (5 bases). The CDR3 is made up of 13 amino acids. The germline V gene encodes CDR1 SGHRS and CDR2 YFSETQ. V was shortened by 2 bases and J by 6 bases, with 9 bases between the two germline ends. The DNA of the CDR3 is TGCGCCAGCAGCTTAACAGGTGTTCAGCCCCAGCATTTT. Protein sequence: CASSLTGVQPQHF.

This chain joins TRBV5-6 and TRBJ2-1; TRBD2 agrees at 9 bases. V trimming: 2 bases; J trimming: 5 bases; junction bases outside the gene matches: 2. This CDR3 has 14 amino acids. CDR1 and CDR2 from the germline V gene are SGHDT and YYEEEE. The CDR3 region has the DNA TGTGCCAGCAGCTTACTAGCGGGCCACAATGAGCAGTTCTTC. Translating gives CASSLLAGHNEQFF.

In this sample, this clone is large. The V and J genes are TRBV29-1 and TRBJ2-3; tentative D call: TRBD2 (5 bases). CDR3 length: 15 residues. Trimming removed 3 bases at V and 0 bases at J, with 13 bases between. CDR1 is SQVTM, CDR2 ANQGSEA, per germline. The CDR3 is CSVDLGRASTDTQYF. The CDR3 region has the DNA TGCAGCGTTGACCTAGGGCGGGCTAGCACAGATACGCAGTATTTT.

The genes are TRBV10-3 and TRBJ1-1, with D possibly matching TRBD1 (6 bases). In germline, CDR1 is ENHRY, CDR2 SYGVKD. CDR3 length: 13 residues. Trimming removed 6 bases from V and 4 bases from J, with 12 bases in between. The CDR3 DNA reads as TGTGCCATCAGCGAAGGGGGGCCCACTGAAGCTTTCTTT. This encodes CAISEGGPTEAFF.

This chain connects TRBV7-9 to TRBJ1-2; maybe TRBD1 (6 bases). CDR1 is SEHNR and CDR2 is FQNEAQ in the germline V gene (reference sequence). This CDR3 is 18 amino acids long. Trimming took off 1 base at V and 6 bases at J, with 24 bases between the two ends. Here the CDR3 reads CASSLGPGPGAIIDGYTF. The CDR3 DNA reads as TGTGCCAGCAGCTTAGGACCGGGGCCGGGGGCGATAATCGATGGCTACACCTTC. Full variable domain (remainder filled in from reference TRBV7-9 and TRBJ1-2): DTGVSQNPRHKITKRGQNVTFRCDPISEHNRLYWYRQTLGQGPEFLTYFQNEAQLEKSRLLSDRFSAERPKGSFSTLEIQRTEQGDSAMYLCASSLGPGPGAIIDGYTFGSGTRLTVV.

CDR3 protein: CASSPRGDGWGDEQYF. The CDR3 DNA follows: TGTGCCAGCTCACCGAGGGGAGATGGATGGGGAGACGAGCAGTACTTC. The rearrangement uses TRBV18 and TRBJ2-7; the D gene could be TRBD1 or TRBD2 (5 bases each). The CDR3 is 16 residues long. The germline V gene has CDR1 KGHSH and CDR2 LQKENI. V was pared by 3 bases and J by 5 bases, with 20 bases between.

The rearrangement uses TRBV7-8 and TRBJ2-2; a weak D match, TRBD2 (5 bases). CDR3 length equals 15 residues. CDR1 is SGHVS, CDR2 FQNEAQ, per germline. Trimming removed 4 bases at V and 0 bases at J, with 9 bases between. CDR3 region: CASSSTGSNTGELFF. The CDR3 nucleotides read TGTGCCAGCAGCTCGACGGGATCGAACACCGGGGAGCTGTTTTTT. The whole variable domain, filled in from reference TRBV7-8 and TRBJ2-2, reads GAGVSQSPRYKVAKRGQDVALRCDPISGHVSLFWYQQALGQGPEFLTYFQNEAQLDKSGLPSDRFFAERPEGSVSTLKIQRTQQEDSAVYLCASSSTGSNTGELFFGEGSRLTVL.

The rearrangement uses TRBV15 and TRBJ1-4; 7 bases are shared with TRBD1. This CDR3 is built from 16 residues. Trimming cost V 0 bases and J 7 bases; bases outside gene matches: 8. Germline assignment: CDR1 LNHNV and CDR2 YYDKDF (reference sequence). CDR3 protein: CATSRDRQGQGEKLFF. CDR3 bases: TGTGCCACCAGCAGAGACCGACAGGGCCAGGGTGAAAAACTGTTTTTT.

This rearrangement joins TRBV28 to TRBJ1-1; D not certain. The length of the CDR3 is 12 residues. From germline, CDR1 is MDHEN and CDR2 SYDVKM. V lost 3 bases and J 7 bases, leaving 9 bases between the germline ends. CDR3: CASSFRTFEAFF. The DNA for the CDR3 is TGTGCCAGCAGTTTTAGGACGTTTGAAGCTTTCTTT. Full variable domain (missing parts from reference TRBV28 and TRBJ1-1): DVKVTQSSRYLVKRTGEKVFLECVQDMDHENMFWYRQDPGLGLRLIYFSYDVKMKEKGDIPEGYSVSREKKERFSLILESASTNQTSMYLCASSFRTFEAFFGQGTRLTVV.

This clone showed up just once. The chain couples TRBV27 to TRBJ2-7, with D unclear. CDR1 is MNHEY and CDR2 is SMNVEV in the germline V gene (reference sequence). This CDR3 contains 15 residues. Trimming pared 4 bases from V and 0 bases from J, leaving 13 bases between. Here the CDR3 DNA reads TGTGCCAGCAGTTCGAGAGGCTACCTCTCCTACGAGCAGTACTTC. Its protein is CASSSRGYLSYEQYF.

J is TRBJ2-2 and V is TRBV2; D gene unclear. Germline assignment: CDR1 SNHLY and CDR2 FYNNEI. The CDR3 has 11 amino acids. Trimming left V 6 bases short and J 6 bases short, with 5 bases between. CDR3 in DNA: TGTGCCAGCAGAACGTCCGGGGAGCTGTTTTTT. The encoded protein is CASRTSGELFF.

This chain's CDR3 is CASRPRDEYEKLFF. CDR3 bases: TGTGCCAGCAGGCCTCGGGACGAATATGAAAAACTGTTTTTT. The chain links TRBV6-5 to TRBJ1-4; D might be TRBD1 (5 bases). This CDR3 spans 14 amino acids. Between the trimmed V and J ends, which lost 6 bases and 6 bases, there was a span of 14 bases. Germline V CDR1 and CDR2: MNHEY, SVGAGI.

The chain links TRBV7-6 to TRBJ2-7; possibly TRBD1 for D (6 bases). Between the trimmed V and J ends, which lost 2 bases and 5 bases, there was a span of 13 bases. The CDR3 is 14 residues long. In germline, CDR1 is SGHVS, CDR2 FNYEAQ. CDR3 coding DNA: TGTGCCAGCAGCTTACAGGGGTCTCCCAACGAGCAGTACTTC. Its translation is CASSLQGSPNEQYF.